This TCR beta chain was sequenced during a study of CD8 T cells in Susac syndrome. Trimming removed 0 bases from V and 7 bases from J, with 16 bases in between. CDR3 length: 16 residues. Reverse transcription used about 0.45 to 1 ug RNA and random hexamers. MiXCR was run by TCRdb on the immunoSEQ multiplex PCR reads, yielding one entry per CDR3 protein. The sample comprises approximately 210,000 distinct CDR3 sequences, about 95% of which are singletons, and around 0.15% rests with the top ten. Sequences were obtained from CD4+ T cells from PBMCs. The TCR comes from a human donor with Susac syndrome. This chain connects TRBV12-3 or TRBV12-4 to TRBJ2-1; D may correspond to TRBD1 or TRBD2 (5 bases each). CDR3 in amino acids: CASSLASGPPGNEQFF. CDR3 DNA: TGTGCCAGCAGTTTAGCTTCGGGACCCCCAGGGAATGAGCAGTTCTTC.